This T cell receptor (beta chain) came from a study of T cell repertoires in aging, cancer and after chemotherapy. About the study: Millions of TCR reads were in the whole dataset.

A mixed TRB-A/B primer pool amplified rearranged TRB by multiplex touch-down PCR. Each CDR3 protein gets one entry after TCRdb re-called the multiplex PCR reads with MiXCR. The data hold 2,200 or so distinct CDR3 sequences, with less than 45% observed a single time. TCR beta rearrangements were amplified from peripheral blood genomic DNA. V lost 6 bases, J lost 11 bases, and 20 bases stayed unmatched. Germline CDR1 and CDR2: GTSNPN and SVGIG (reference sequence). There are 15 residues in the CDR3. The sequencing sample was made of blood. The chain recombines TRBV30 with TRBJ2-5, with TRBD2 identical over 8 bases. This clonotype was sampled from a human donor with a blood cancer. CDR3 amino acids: CACLPGGARHNEQYF. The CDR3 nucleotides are TGTGCCTGCCTTCCCGGGGGGGCTAGGCACAATGAGCAGTACTTC.